What follows are 6 T cell receptor beta chains derived from one specimen sequenced in a study of shared clonotypes between healthy human individuals. This table comes from immunoSEQ multiplex PCR, and its TCRdb copy is limited to in-frame clones, with some not included. The table shows about 640,000 clones, with roughly 70% occurring only once. Material for sequencing was memory CD4+ T cells sorted from blood. Subset reported: CD45RA-negative fraction. These receptor sequences come from a woman aged 25 to 39 in good health.

The chain couples TRBV7-2 to TRBJ2-3; D is possibly TRBD2 (6 bases). Germline assignment: CDR1 SGHTA and CDR2 FQGNSA. This CDR3 contains 15 residues. Trimming shortened V by 5 bases and J by 6 bases, and 18 bases separated the two germline ends. CDR3 in DNA: TGTGCCAGCAGCCAGAGGAGGGGTGGTCAGGATACGCAGTATTTT. Amino acids: CASSQRRGGQDTQYF. Complete variable domain (other parts from reference TRBV7-2 and TRBJ2-3): GAGVSQSPSNKVTEKGKDVELRCDPISGHTALYWYRQSLGQGLEFLIYFQGNSAPDKSGLPSDRFSAERTGGSVSTLTIQRTQQEDSAVYLCASSQRRGGQDTQYFGPGTRLTVL.

J is TRBJ1-2 and V is TRBV28; D is undetermined. V was trimmed by 5 bases and J by 4 bases, leaving 14 bases between them. The V gene's germline CDR1 is MDHEN and CDR2 SYDVKM. The CDR3 is 14 residues long. Written as DNA, the CDR3 is TGTGCCAGCAGTCGAGTTGCACAGCTCTATGGCTACACCTTC. Translation: CASSRVAQLYGYTF.

This sequence joins TRBV6-1 and TRBJ1-2; D unclear. This CDR3 is 13 amino acids long. Germline CDR1 MNHNS, CDR2 SASEGT. V shed 7 bases and J shed 5 bases, with 14 bases lying between them. The CDR3 is CASTTKASYGYTF. The CDR3 DNA sequence: TGTGCCAGCACCACGAAGGCATCTTATGGCTACACCTTC.

This clone was counted once. J is TRBJ2-7 and V is TRBV28, with D possibly matching TRBD2 (5 bases). CDR3 length equals 15 residues. The V gene's germline CDR1 is MDHEN and CDR2 SYDVKM. Trimming left V 4 bases short and J 3 bases short, with 16 bases between. DNA of the CDR3: TGTGCCAGCAGTTACTCTGGCGGGCGTTACTACGAGCAGTACTTC. It specifies CASSYSGGRYYEQYF.

This rearrangement joins TRBV7-2 to TRBJ2-7; no reliable D call. The CDR3 runs to 15 residues. Looked up from germline, CDR1 is SGHTA and CDR2 is FQGNSA. Trimming took 5 bases from V and 2 from J, leaving 16 bases between them. For the CDR3, the DNA is TGTGCCAGCAGCCCCCTTACATGGGCTGCCTACGAGCAGTACTTC. Protein sequence: CASSPLTWAAYEQYF.

Only one count was recorded for this clone. This chain uses TRBV11-2 with TRBJ2-1; TRBD1 might be the D (5 bases). Trimming shortened V by 5 bases and J by 3 bases, and 14 bases separated the two germline ends. The CDR3 spans 15 residues. Germline CDR1 SGHAT, CDR2 FQNNGV. Here the CDR3 reads CASSRLGQGYNEQFF. The CDR3 DNA is TGTGCCAGCAGCCGCCTCGGGCAGGGCTACAATGAGCAGTTCTTC.